This entry lists 22 T cell receptor beta chains sequenced from one sample in a study of OX40 agonist ivuxolimab in advanced cancers. The data were produced by immunoSEQ multiplex PCR, yet TCRdb's version contains in-frame clones alone and is incomplete. The table has 50,000 to 70,000 clones, roughly 80% seen once. The specimen was CD4+ or CD8+ T cells sorted from blood, collected in a trial of the OX40 agonist ivuxolimab. The receptors come from an adult with an advanced solid tumor such as melanoma, head and neck, liver or kidney cancer.

The CDR3 coding sequence is TGCAGCGTACAATCCTCCTACGAGCAGTACTTC. This sequence encodes CSVQSSYEQYF. The chain has TRBV29-1 and TRBJ2-7; D ambiguous. The CDR3 is made up of 11 amino acids. Germline V gives CDR1 SQVTM, CDR2 ANQGSEA. V dropped 6 bases and J dropped 0 bases, with 6 bases sitting between them.

The CDR3 reads CASSSRVFTQEQYF. The CDR3 nucleotides read TGTGCCAGCAGCTCCCGCGTCTTCACCCAGGAGCAGTACTTC. This chain connects TRBV9 to TRBJ2-7; D not resolved. V shed 4 bases and J shed 7 bases, with 18 bases lying between them. This CDR3 is 14 amino acids long. CDR1 is SGDLS and CDR2 is YYNGEE in the germline V gene.

This clone was seen a few times. The chain has TRBV19 and TRBJ2-7, with 8 bases fitting TRBD1. The V and J ends lost 8 bases and 5 bases, in that order; junction bases with no gene match: 11. Germline assignment: CDR1 LNHDA and CDR2 SQIVND (reference sequence). The CDR3 has 14 residues. The CDR3 sequence is CASSPGTGTHEQYF. CDR3 DNA: TGTGCCAGTTCCCCCGGGACAGGCACCCACGAGCAGTACTTC.

The rearrangement joins TRBV29-1 to TRBJ1-2; D is unclear. Trimming took 6 bases from V and 2 from J, leaving 13 bases between them. The CDR3 spans 13 residues. Germline V gene data show CDR1 as SQVTM and CDR2 as ANQGSEA. DNA for the CDR3: TGCAGCGTCGGAGAGGACCCCAACTATGGCTACACCTTC. Its protein is CSVGEDPNYGYTF. Looking up the rest from reference TRBV29-1 and TRBJ1-2 gives the full variable domain: SAVISQKPSRDICQRGTSLTIQCQVDSQVTMMFWYRQQPGQSLTLIATANQGSEATYESGFVIDKFPISRPNLTFSTLTVSNMSPEDSSIYLCSVGEDPNYGYTFGSGTRLTVV.

The rearrangement links TRBV9 to TRBJ2-2, with unresolved D. V lost 2 bases to trimming and J lost 5 bases, with 7 bases between them. Per germline, CDR1 SGDLS and CDR2 YYNGEE. The CDR3 totals 13 residues. The CDR3 here is CASSVRLTGELFF. The CDR3 region has the DNA TGTGCCAGCAGCGTCCGTTTAACCGGGGAGCTGTTTTTT. The variable domain in full, with the rest retrieved from reference TRBV9 and TRBJ2-2, is DSGVTQTPKHLITATGQRVTLRCSPRSGDLSVYWYQQSLDQGLQFLIQYYNGEERAKGNILERFSAQQFPDLHSELNLSSLELGDSALYFCASSVRLTGELFFGEGSRLTVL.

This clone is a singleton in its sample. V usage is TRBV30 and J usage is TRBJ1-3, with unresolved D. CDR3 length equals 15 residues. From germline, CDR1 is GTSNPN and CDR2 SVGIG (reference sequence). V was clipped by 3 bases and J by 0 bases, with 12 bases between them. The CDR3 region has the DNA TGTGCCTGGAGCGGCAGCCTGAGCTCTGGAAACACCATATATTTT. Its translation is CAWSGSLSSGNTIYF.

V gene TRBV23-1 combines with J gene TRBJ2-1; D not resolved. TRBV23-1 qualifies as an ORF whose function is uncertain. Trimming took off 0 bases at V and 0 bases at J, with 12 bases between the two ends. This CDR3 has 17 amino acids. The CDR3 bases are TGCGCCAGCAGTCAATCCCTCAGCAGGCCCTCCTACAATGAGCAGTTCTTC. Protein: CASSQSLSRPSYNEQFF.

The chain has TRBV9 and TRBJ2-2; 11 nucleotides match TRBD2. Germline CDR1 SGDLS, CDR2 YYNGEE. The CDR3 covers 18 residues. V lost 6 bases to trimming and J lost 0 bases; unmatched junction nucleotides: 10. CDR3 loop: CASTAASGGPTNTGELFF. The CDR3 coding sequence is TGTGCCAGCACCGCGGCTAGCGGGGGGCCAACGAACACCGGGGAGCTGTTTTTT.

As to this clone: Other DNA sequences in this sample translate to the same CDR3. V gene TRBV7-8 combines with J gene TRBJ1-4; D not resolved. CDR3 length equals 13 residues. The germline V gene encodes CDR1 SGHVS and CDR2 FQNEAQ. Trimming removed 5 bases at V and 8 bases at J, with 12 bases between. The CDR3 sequence is CASSRGQVEKLFF. The CDR3 nucleotides are TGTGCCAGCAGCAGAGGGCAGGTCGAAAAACTGTTTTTT.

The chain has TRBV10-3 and TRBJ2-7, with D uncertain. Germline lookup yields CDR1 ENHRY and CDR2 SYGVKD. Trimming pared 6 bases from V and 3 bases from J, leaving 12 bases between. The CDR3 length is 13 residues. The DNA of the CDR3 is TGTGCCATCAGACCAGGTGGGCACTACGAGCAGTACTTC. Translated, it gives CAIRPGGHYEQYF.

CDR3 region: CASSSPGTQRFYNEQFF. CDR3 nucleotides: TGCGCCAGCAGCTCTCCCGGGACCCAGCGATTTTACAATGAGCAGTTCTTC. The J gene is TRBJ2-1, the V gene TRBV4-1; either TRBD1 or TRBD2 may supply D (5 bases each). Trimming cost V 5 bases and J 4 bases, with 21 bases left between them. The CDR3 is 17 residues long. Germline CDR1 is MGHRA and CDR2 is YSYEKL.

The chain recombines TRBV25-1 with TRBJ2-2, with 7 nucleotides matching TRBD1. The junction had 6 bases not matched to a gene; V was cut back by 1 base and J by 7 bases. The CDR3 covers 15 residues. Per germline, CDR1 MGHDK and CDR2 SYGVNS. The CDR3: CASSESRGGIGELFF. The CDR3 DNA is TGTGCCAGCAGTGAATCACGAGGGGGCATCGGGGAGCTGTTTTTT.

The chain has TRBV10-3 and TRBJ2-3; TRBD2 matches at 8 bases. J was trimmed by 1 base and V by 7 bases; bases with no gene match: 1. CDR3 size: 13 residues. Germline V gives CDR1 ENHRY, CDR2 SYGVKD. The CDR3 is CAITLAGTDTQYF. For the CDR3, the DNA is TGTGCCATCACACTAGCGGGCACAGATACGCAGTATTTT.

The rearrangement joins TRBV5-1 to TRBJ2-3; D is perhaps TRBD1 (5 bases). CDR1 and CDR2 (germline): SGHRS, YFSETQ. With 0 bases removed from V and 0 bases from J, the gap between germline ends came to 11 bases. The CDR3 contains 16 residues. CDR3 loop: CASSLVNRQSTDTQYF. CDR3 coding DNA: TGCGCCAGCAGCTTGGTTAATAGACAGAGCACAGATACGCAGTATTTT. Drawing the rest from reference TRBV5-1 and TRBJ2-3, the complete variable domain is KAGVTQTPRYLIKTRGQQVTLSCSPISGHRSVSWYQQTPGQGLQFLFEYFSETQRNKGNFPGRFSGRQFSNSRSEMNVSTLELGDSALYLCASSLVNRQSTDTQYFGPGTRLTVL.

The gene calls are TRBV7-3 and TRBJ1-1; tentative D call: TRBD1 (5 bases). The CDR3 runs to 13 residues. V was shortened by 4 bases and J by 5 bases, with 11 bases between the two germline ends. Germline V lookup: CDR1 SGHTA, CDR2 FQGTGA. The CDR3 is CASSSAGVTEAFF. The CDR3 bases are TGTGCCAGCAGCTCCGCGGGGGTTACTGAAGCTTTCTTT.

V is TRBV20-1 and J is TRBJ1-4; D gene unclear. The V end was cut by 6 bases, the J end by 5 bases, with 7 bases between. Per germline, CDR1 DFQATT and CDR2 SNEGSKA (reference sequence). This CDR3 spans 11 amino acids. CDR3 sequence (DNA): TGCAGTGCGTGTACAAATGAAAAACTGTTTTTT. It specifies CSACTNEKLFF.

The V and J genes are TRBV6-1 and TRBJ2-3; TRBD1 might be the D (5 bases). Trimming took 9 bases from V and 5 from J, leaving 15 bases between them. CDR1 is MNHNS, CDR2 SASEGT, per germline. This CDR3 is 13 amino acids long. The CDR3 bases are TGTGCCAGTTCACACAGGTCAGGAGATACGCAGTATTTT. Its protein is CASSHRSGDTQYF.

The chain couples TRBV7-9 to TRBJ1-4, with D maybe TRBD1 (6 bases). This CDR3 region has 16 residues. Trimming took 5 bases from V and 0 from J, leaving 13 bases between them. Germline V gives CDR1 SEHNR, CDR2 FQNEAQ (reference sequence). The CDR3 DNA follows: TGTGCCAGCAGCACCGGGACAATTGCAACTAATGAAAAACTGTTTTTT. Protein: CASSTGTIATNEKLFF.

This clone was seen a single time. The V and J genes are TRBV6-1 and TRBJ2-6; 8 nucleotides align to TRBD1. Germline assignment: CDR1 MNHNS and CDR2 SASEGT. The CDR3 loop spans 16 amino acids. V shed 4 bases and J 2 bases; nucleotides not matched to a gene: 4. The CDR3 protein is CASSARTGTGANVLTF. As DNA, the CDR3 is TGTGCCAGCAGTGCTAGGACAGGGACTGGGGCCAACGTCCTGACTTTC.

The V call is TRBV27, the J call TRBJ1-6; possible D gene TRBD1, 6 bases. Germline assignment: CDR1 MNHEY and CDR2 SMNVEV (reference sequence). The CDR3 contains 16 residues. The ends were cut back, 6 bases at V and 4 bases at J, with 16 bases in the middle. CDR3 bases: TGTGCCAGCAGCCTGGGACAACCAAGGTATAATTCACCCCTCCACTTT. Translation gives CASSLGQPRYNSPLHF.

The chain employs TRBV6-5 and TRBJ2-1; TRBD2 might be the D (6 bases). V was shortened by 2 bases and J by 2 bases, with 10 bases between the two germline ends. The CDR3 contains 15 residues. CDR1 is MNHEY, CDR2 SVGAGI, per germline. CDR3 bases: TGTGCCAGCAGTTACGGGGGGATAACCTACAATGAGCAGTTCTTC. This gives the protein CASSYGGITYNEQFF.

The chain links TRBV14 to TRBJ1-2, with unresolved D. In germline, CDR1 is SGHDN, CDR2 FVKESK. Trimming pared 3 bases from V and 4 bases from J, leaving 9 bases between. This CDR3 has 13 amino acids. CDR3 nucleotides: TGTGCCAGCAGCCAGACGGCCCTCTATGGCTACACCTTC. Protein sequence: CASSQTALYGYTF.